This TCR beta chain originates from a study of beta chain features in type 1 diabetes (dated by TCRdb to the late 2010s). Background for the entire study: Patients and healthy donors did not differ in mean age, gender distribution, total cell number or subset yield. In the study, recently diagnosed type 1 diabetes patients and matched healthy donors were compared on the TCRB repertoires of their sorted circulating CD4+ T cell subsets. A total of roughly 110 million sorted cells were examined across all samples, and the number of cells per subset was strongly correlated with RNA yield. Whereas all 30 or so donors provided naive and central memory subsets, regulatory and stem cell-like memory subsets were isolated from just 8 patients and about 8 healthy donors.

From each donor, a single peripheral blood sample of approximately 110 mL on average was drawn into heparinised tubes. A BD FACSAria II was used to sort naive, central memory, regulatory and stem cell-like memory CD4+ T cells with a panel that included CD45RO, CCR7, CD25, CD127, CD95 and CD27. Every sorted population had a purity above 95%. PBMCs were separated immediately by Lymphoprep density gradient centrifugation and were stained directly, without being cultured. To minimize batch effects, samples were stained and sorted in pairs, one healthy donor with one patient per experiment. A few counts support this clone. Its recognized antigen is unknown. One base away there is no much larger clone; base qualities are not given. All of the isolated RNA was reverse transcribed with the High Capacity cDNA Reverse Transcription Kit, so expressed TCRB transcripts were sequenced. Naive, central memory and regulatory T cell samples underwent deep immunoSEQ sequencing, averaging about 3.57 million total reads per sample. Sorted cells were lysed in RLT buffer and RNA was extracted with DNase-treated RNeasy Micro or Mini kits, depending on cell number. Each cell subset was processed on its own to prevent cross-contamination, while patient and healthy donor samples were processed together. TCRB sequences were amplified from cDNA with the immunoSEQ multiplex PCR, producing 87-bp fragments spanning the CDR3 region. Sequencing of the amplicons was done on the Illumina HiSeq platform. Turning to the authors' computational methods: Synthetic template baselines were used to correct PCR bias computationally, reads within Hamming distance 2 were collapsed together, and singletons that could not be merged were discarded. By aligning reads against IMGT, V, D and J genes, CDR3 length, and insertions or deletions at six rearrangement sites were assigned. Within each subset, clonotype counts were normalized to sorted cell number, and only after that were true diversity and Gini coefficients computed with the tcR R package. The overlap coefficient, calculated on TCRB nucleotide sequences, was used to quantify repertoire sharing. As a proxy for the pre-selection repertoire, out-of-frame TCRB sequences from naive cells were analyzed. TCRdb obtained this table from immuneACCESS and retained in-frame rearrangements with V and J assigned. These tables miss some clones; where compared with another copy, unresolved V genes account for less than half of the shortfall, and the remainder is unexplained. Clone size and the V and J calls come from that table; the DNA yielded D and trimming. The sample data list under 450,000 clones, and around 13% of these were observed just once. The top ten clonotypes cover around 0.039% of the sample.

Overall results and qualifications from the work: Because the HLA sub-analyses included only small numbers of individuals, any influence of HLA type on TCRB rearrangement was left unresolved. Patients with type 1 diabetes made fewer insertions and deleted more nucleotides at VDJ recombination sites, implying thymic rearrangement abnormalities. Because cDNA was sequenced instead of genomic DNA, activated cells with high expression could be over-represented, although the groups did not differ in activation or CD3 levels. In all four CD4+ subsets, TCRB CDR3 length was moderately but significantly shorter in type 1 diabetes patients. PCR might favor shorter templates, but patient and control samples were amplified and corrected together, so any skew would affect both groups equally. Naive, central memory and regulatory TCRB repertoires appeared to be more alike among patients than among healthy donors.

Including the terminal cysteine and phenylalanine, the CDR3 comprises 14 residues. The read is trimmed to its CDR3 DNA, 42 bases read in frame from base 1. Trimming at the junction amounts to 2 bases on V and 3 bases on J, and the germline ends lie 11 bases apart. According to the germline V gene (reference sequence), CDR1 reads PRHDT and CDR2 reads FYEKMQ. Rearrangement joined TRBV13 to TRBJ2-7, with TRBD2 perhaps the D gene, on 5 matching bases. The source is a man aged 25 to 40 in good health. The sequencing input was naive CD4+ T cells from blood. The cell subset or site label, as the study defines it: true naive CD4+ T cells. The nucleotide sequence reads TGTGCCAGCAGCTTACTAGCCACAGACTACGAGCAGTACTTC. Its translation reads: CASSLLATDYEQYF. When the CDR3 is completed using the reference TRBV13 and TRBJ2-7 genes on either side, the full variable domain is AAGVIQSPRHLIKEKRETATLKCYPIPRHDTVYWYQQGPGQDPQFLISFYEKMQSDKGSIPDRFSAQQFSDYHSELNMSSLELGDSALYFCASSLLATDYEQYFGPGTRLTVT.